These 10 T cell receptor beta chains originate from one sample sequenced in a study of T cell repertoires in cytomegalovirus infection. One entry per CDR3 protein results from TCRdb running MiXCR on the reads. The table shows nearly 550,000 distinct CDR3 sequences, with 16% occurring only once. The specimen sequenced was CD8+ T cells from PBMCs. These receptors all come from a human donor in good health (CMV status not recorded). Some clones in this sample may be carry-over from other donors' samples.

This clonotype came up many times. The chain employs TRBV5-1 and TRBJ1-5, with D hard to call. From germline, CDR1 is SGHRS and CDR2 YFSETQ. The CDR3 extends over 14 amino acids. The V and J ends lost 0 bases and 6 bases respectively, with 10 bases between them. The chain's CDR3 is CASSLGGLPQPQHF. DNA of the CDR3: TGCGCCAGCAGCTTGGGAGGTCTCCCTCAGCCCCAGCATTTT.

The V gene is TRBV19, the J gene TRBJ2-3, with 12 bases fitting TRBD2. Germline V gene data show CDR1 as LNHDA and CDR2 as SQIVND (reference sequence). The J segment lost 6 bases and the V segment lost 5 bases, leaving 12 bases of the junction unmatched. The CDR3 is made up of 17 amino acids. CDR3 nucleotides: TGTGCCAGTAGTCTCCTCAACCTAGCGGGAGGGCCGGATACGCAGTATTTT. Translation: CASSLLNLAGGPDTQYF.

A remark on this clonotype: Without the conserved terminal phenylalanine or tryptophan, this CDR3 likely stems from a read error. The chain is built from TRBV7-4 and TRBJ2-7, with TRBD1 as a possible D gene (5 bases). The CDR3 consists of 15 residues. V dropped 5 bases and J dropped 2 bases, with 16 bases sitting between them. Germline V gene data show CDR1 as SGHVT and CDR2 as SQSDAQ. CDR3 DNA sequence: TGTGCCAGCAGCCCCTCTGGAAGGGGTCCCTACGAGCAGTACTCC. It specifies CASSPSGRGPYEQYS.

Turning to this clonotype: This may be a read error: a much more frequent sequence differs by one nucleotide. As DNA, the CDR3 is TGTGCCAGCAGTCGAGCCGGACGACCAGGTCATTACGAGCAGTACTTC. Encoded protein: CASSRAGRPGHYEQYF. The chain couples TRBV6-1 to TRBJ2-7, with D unclear. Germline V gene data show CDR1 as MNHNS and CDR2 as SASEGT. The CDR3 has 16 amino acids. V gave up 5 bases and J gave up 4 bases, with 21 bases separating them.

This clonotype was recorded many times. CDR3 nucleotide sequence: TGTGCCAGCAGTTTATCGACTCATTCCGGCAAGCCCTACGAGCAGTACTTC. It translates to CASSLSTHSGKPYEQYF. The chain has TRBV27 and TRBJ2-7; no definite D call. V lost 0 bases to trimming and J lost 2 bases, with 17 bases between them. In germline, CDR1 is MNHEY, CDR2 SMNVEV (reference sequence). The CDR3 length is 17 residues.

A note on this clonotype: This may come from a read error, since a much larger clone is one base off. The missing conserved phenylalanine or tryptophan at the end of this CDR3 makes a read error likely. This chain joins TRBV5-5 and TRBJ1-2; perhaps TRBD1 as D (5 bases). V was clipped by 4 bases and J by 7 bases, with 17 bases between them. The CDR3 loop spans 14 amino acids. CDR1 and CDR2 (germline): SGHKS, YYEKEE (reference sequence). The CDR3 region has the DNA TGTGCCAGCAGCCCGGACCTGGGCGGGGGTGGCTACACCTTA. It encodes CASSPDLGGGGYTL.

The chain has TRBV10-3 and TRBJ2-1; 9 positions match TRBD1. This CDR3 spans 17 amino acids. Per the germline V gene, CDR1 is ENHRY and CDR2 is SYGVKD. V was pared by 2 bases and J by 5 bases, with 10 bases of the junction left unmatched. CDR3 nucleotides: TGTGCCATCAGTGAGCCAAGGAAGGACAGGGGAAACAATGAGCAGTTCTTC. This codes for CAISEPRKDRGNNEQFF.

V is TRBV20-1 and J is TRBJ2-7; 7 nucleotides line up with TRBD2. Trimming cost V 3 bases and J 4 bases; bases outside gene matches: 9. CDR3 length equals 14 residues. Germline assignment: CDR1 DFQATT and CDR2 SNEGSKA (reference sequence). For the CDR3, the DNA is TGCAGTGCTAGTCCCCCGGGAGGCCAATACGAGCAGTACTTC. Amino acids: CSASPPGGQYEQYF.

This clonotype was counted a few times. This sequence joins TRBV12-3 or TRBV12-4 and TRBJ2-1; D is unclear. The V end was cut by 1 base, the J end by 4 bases, with 11 bases between. The CDR3 covers 15 residues. CDR3 loop: CASSLDPSGYNEQFF. In DNA form, the CDR3 reads TGTGCCAGCAGTTTAGATCCCTCTGGATACAATGAGCAGTTCTTC.

This clonotype was counted a few times. The chain combines TRBV12-5 with TRBJ2-7, with a tentative D call TRBD2 (6 bases). CDR3 length: 15 amino acids. CDR1 is LGHNT and CDR2 is FRNRAP in the germline V gene. V was shortened by 2 bases and J by 3 bases, with 14 bases between the two germline ends. The DNA of the CDR3 is TGTGCTAGTGGTTTGACCGGGAGTTTGGGCTACGAGCAGTACTTC. This codes for CASGLTGSLGYEQYF.